Each of the 8 T cell receptor beta chains below was sequenced from the same sample in a study of blood T cell repertoires in COVID-19. Assay used: immunoSEQ multiplex PCR; TCRdb lists only in-frame clones, some missing. The table has roughly 62,000 clones, 87% seen once; the top ten hold 10%. Sequencing was carried out using peripheral blood. Source of these receptors: a human donor with acute or convalescent COVID-19. The donor label of this sample is uncertain.

The chain combines TRBV28 with TRBJ2-7, with a possible D match to TRBD2 (6 bases). V lost 3 bases and J lost 7, with 16 bases in between. Germline-derived CDR1 and CDR2 are MDHEN and SYDVKM. This CDR3 is built from 14 residues. CDR3 sequence: CASSFGGSLVEQYF. CDR3 DNA: TGTGCCAGCAGTTTTGGAGGGTCCCTTGTGGAGCAGTACTTC. Based on the CDR3 plus reference TRBV28 and TRBJ2-7, the full variable domain is DVKVTQSSRYLVKRTGEKVFLECVQDMDHENMFWYRQDPGLGLRLIYFSYDVKMKEKGDIPEGYSVSREKKERFSLILESASTNQTSMYLCASSFGGSLVEQYFGPGTRLTVT.

This chain uses TRBV29-1 with TRBJ1-1; 11 bases match TRBD1. V lost 6 bases, J lost 1 base, and 4 bases stayed unmatched. Looked up from germline, CDR1 is SQVTM and CDR2 is ANQGSEA. This CDR3 spans 14 amino acids. The CDR3 here is CSVIGTGGNTEAFF. In DNA, the CDR3 is TGCAGCGTAATAGGGACAGGGGGGAACACTGAAGCTTTCTTT.

The chain is built from TRBV5-1 and TRBJ2-2; the D gene is possibly TRBD2 (6 bases). CDR1 is SGHRS and CDR2 is YFSETQ in the germline V gene. With 6 bases removed from V and 0 bases from J, the gap between germline ends came to 12 bases. This CDR3 has 15 amino acids. The CDR3 spells CASMWEDANTGELFF. The CDR3, as DNA: TGCGCCAGCATGTGGGAGGACGCGAACACCGGGGAGCTGTTTTTT.

The chain employs TRBV10-1 and TRBJ2-1, with 11 bases matching TRBD2. V lost 5 bases, J lost 3 bases, and 3 bases stayed unmatched. The germline gives CDR1 WNHNN, CDR2 SYGVQD (reference sequence). The CDR3 consists of 15 residues. The CDR3 loop reads CASSTGTSGYNEQFF. In DNA form, the CDR3 reads TGCGCCAGCAGTACCGGGACTAGCGGCTACAATGAGCAGTTCTTC.

This clone turned up a few times. The chain joins TRBV6-5 to TRBJ2-3, with 9 bases fitting TRBD2. Germline trimming cut 8 bases from V and 1 base from J; bases unmatched to any gene: 4. Germline CDR1 MNHEY, CDR2 SVGAGI. The CDR3 length is 14 residues. The chain's CDR3 is CASGGLAGTDTQYF. CDR3 nucleotides: TGTGCCAGCGGGGGACTAGCAGGCACAGATACGCAGTATTTT.

The V call is TRBV18, the J call TRBJ2-3; D ambiguous. The CDR3 runs 12 residues. V was trimmed by 6 bases and J by 0 bases, leaving 4 bases between them. CDR1 and CDR2 (germline): KGHSH, LQKENI. The CDR3 region has the DNA TGTGCCAGCTCCCTTAGCACAGATACGCAGTATTTT. Its translation: CASSLSTDTQYF.

As concerns this clone: Other DNA sequences within the sample encode an identical CDR3. The chain carries TRBV24-1 and TRBJ2-5, with TRBD2 matching over 7 bases. With V trimmed by 1 base and J by 2 bases, 3 bases remained unmatched. CDR1 and CDR2 (germline): KGHDR, SFDVKD. CDR3 size: 15 residues. The CDR3, as DNA: TGTGCCACCAGTGATTTTCAGGGAGGGCAAGAGACCCAGTACTTC. Protein product: CATSDFQGGQETQYF.

The V call is TRBV3-1 (or the pseudogene TRBV3-2), the J call TRBJ1-5; TRBD1 aligns across 9 bases. CDR3 length equals 15 residues. Germline-derived CDR1 and CDR2 are LGHDT and YNNKEL (reference sequence). V trimming: 4 bases; J trimming: 3 bases; junction bases outside the gene matches: 4. The CDR3 bases are TGTGCCAGCAGCCCGGGACAGGGCTACAATCAGCCCCAGCATTTT. This gives the protein CASSPGQGYNQPQHF.